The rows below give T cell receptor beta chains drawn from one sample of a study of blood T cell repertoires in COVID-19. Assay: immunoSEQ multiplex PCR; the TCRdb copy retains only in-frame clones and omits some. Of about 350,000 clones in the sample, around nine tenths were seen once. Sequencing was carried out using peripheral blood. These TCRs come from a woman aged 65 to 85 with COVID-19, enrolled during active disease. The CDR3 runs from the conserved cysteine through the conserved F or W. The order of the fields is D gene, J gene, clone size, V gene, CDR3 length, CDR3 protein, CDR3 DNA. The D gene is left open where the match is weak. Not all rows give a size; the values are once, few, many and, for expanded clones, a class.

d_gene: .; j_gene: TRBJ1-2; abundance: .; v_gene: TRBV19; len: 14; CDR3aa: CASLASWEVYGYTF; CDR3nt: TGTGCCAGCTTAGCTAGCTGGGAGGTCTATGGCTACACCTTC
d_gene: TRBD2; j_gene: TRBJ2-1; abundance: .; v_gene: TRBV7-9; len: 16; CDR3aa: CASSIRTSGGLDEQFF; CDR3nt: TGTGCCAGCAGCATTAGGACTAGCGGGGGATTAGATGAGCAGTTCTTC
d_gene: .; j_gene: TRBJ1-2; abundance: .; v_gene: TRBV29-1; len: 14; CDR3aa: CSVGAGGAFYGYTF; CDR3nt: TGCAGCGTCGGAGCGGGGGGCGCCTTTTATGGCTACACCTTC
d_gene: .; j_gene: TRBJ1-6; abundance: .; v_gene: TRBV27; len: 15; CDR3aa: CASSDREIYNSPLHF; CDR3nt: TGTGCCAGCAGTGATAGGGAGATCTATAATTCACCCCTCCACTTT
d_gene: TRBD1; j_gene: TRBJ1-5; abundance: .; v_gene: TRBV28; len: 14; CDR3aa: CASRYQGDNQPQHF; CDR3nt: TGTGCCAGCCGCTATCAGGGGGACAATCAGCCCCAGCATTTT
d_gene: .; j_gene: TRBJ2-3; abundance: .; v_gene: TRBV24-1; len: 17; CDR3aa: CATSVVAGGVSPDTQYF; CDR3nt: TGTGCCACCAGTGTAGTGGCCGGGGGAGTAAGCCCAGATACGCAGTATTTT
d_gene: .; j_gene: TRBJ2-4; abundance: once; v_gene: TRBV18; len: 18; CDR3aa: CASSPPRSPDPSGNIQYF; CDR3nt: TGTGCCAGCTCACCACCGCGGAGCCCCGACCCCAGTGGAAACATTCAGTACTTC
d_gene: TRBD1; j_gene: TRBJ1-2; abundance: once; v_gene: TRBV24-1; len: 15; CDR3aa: CATSGVDRGIYGYTF; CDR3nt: TGTGCCACCAGTGGGGTCGACAGGGGGATCTATGGCTACACCTTC
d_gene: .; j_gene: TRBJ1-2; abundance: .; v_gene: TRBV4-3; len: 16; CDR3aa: CASSQDIPGRGNGYTF; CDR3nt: TGCGCCAGCAGCCAAGATATCCCAGGGAGGGGTAACGGCTACACCTTC
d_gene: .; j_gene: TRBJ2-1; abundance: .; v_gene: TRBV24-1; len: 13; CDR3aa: CATSEETVNEQFF; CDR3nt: TGTGCCACCAGTGAAGAGACAGTCAATGAGCAGTTCTTC
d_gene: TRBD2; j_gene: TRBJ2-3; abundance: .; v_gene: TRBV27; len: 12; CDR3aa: CASRAGGYTQYF; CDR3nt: TGTGCCAGCAGAGCGGGGGGGTATACGCAGTATTTT
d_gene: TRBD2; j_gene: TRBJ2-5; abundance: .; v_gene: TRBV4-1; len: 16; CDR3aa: CASSQVGSGAQETQYF; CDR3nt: TGCGCCAGCAGCCAAGTAGGTAGCGGGGCTCAAGAGACCCAGTACTTC
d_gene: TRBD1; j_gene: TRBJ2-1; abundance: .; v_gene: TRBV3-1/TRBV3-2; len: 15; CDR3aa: CASSSDRGRNNEQFF; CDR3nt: TGTGCCAGCAGCTCCGACAGGGGGAGGAACAATGAGCAGTTCTTC
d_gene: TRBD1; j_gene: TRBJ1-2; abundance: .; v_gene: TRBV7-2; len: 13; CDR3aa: CASSFLGTEFYTF; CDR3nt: TGTGCCAGCAGCTTTCTCGGGACAGAGTTCTACACCTTC
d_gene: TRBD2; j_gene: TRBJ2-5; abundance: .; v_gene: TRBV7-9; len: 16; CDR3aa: CASSLVTSGGQETQYF; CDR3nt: TGTGCCAGCAGCTTAGTGACTAGCGGGGGCCAAGAGACCCAGTACTTC
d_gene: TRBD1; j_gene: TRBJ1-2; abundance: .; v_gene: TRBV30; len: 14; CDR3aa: CAWSVLWDRGGYTF; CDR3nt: TGTGCCTGGAGTGTCTTATGGGACAGAGGTGGCTACACCTTC
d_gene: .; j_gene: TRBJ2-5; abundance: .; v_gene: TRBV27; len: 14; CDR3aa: CASSLSRYQETQYF; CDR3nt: TGTGCCAGCAGTTTAAGTAGATACCAAGAGACCCAGTACTTC
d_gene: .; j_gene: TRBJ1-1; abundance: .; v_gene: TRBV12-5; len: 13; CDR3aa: CASLREGVTEAFF; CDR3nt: TGTGCTAGCTTAAGGGAGGGGGTCACTGAAGCTTTCTTT
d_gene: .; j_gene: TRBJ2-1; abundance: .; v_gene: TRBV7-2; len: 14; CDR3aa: CASSLDGAYNEQFF; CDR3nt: TGTGCCAGCAGCTTAGACGGAGCATACAATGAGCAGTTCTTC
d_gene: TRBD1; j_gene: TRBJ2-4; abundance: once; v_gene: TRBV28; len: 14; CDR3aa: CASTGTGGKNIQYF; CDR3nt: TGTGCCAGCACCGGGACAGGGGGGAAAAACATTCAGTACTTC
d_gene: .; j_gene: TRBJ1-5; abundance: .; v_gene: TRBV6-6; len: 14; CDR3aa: CASSYPAGPGPQHF; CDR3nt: TGTGCCAGCAGTTACCCAGCGGGGCCAGGGCCCCAGCATTTT
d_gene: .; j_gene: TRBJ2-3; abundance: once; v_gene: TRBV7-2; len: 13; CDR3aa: CASKRGPTDTQYF; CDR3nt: TGTGCCAGCAAAAGGGGCCCCACAGATACGCAGTATTTT
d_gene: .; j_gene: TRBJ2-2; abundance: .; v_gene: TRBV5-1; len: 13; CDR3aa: CASSPQGIGELFF; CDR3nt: TGCGCCAGCAGCCCTCAGGGAATCGGGGAGCTGTTTTTT
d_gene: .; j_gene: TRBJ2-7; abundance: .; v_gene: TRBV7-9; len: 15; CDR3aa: CASSTQSLATYEQYF; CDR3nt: TGTGCCAGCAGCACCCAGTCCCTGGCCACCTACGAGCAGTACTTC
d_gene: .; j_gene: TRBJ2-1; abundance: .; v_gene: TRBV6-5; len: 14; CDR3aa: CASREAYSYNEQFF; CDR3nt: TGTGCCAGCAGAGAGGCTTACTCCTACAATGAGCAGTTCTTC
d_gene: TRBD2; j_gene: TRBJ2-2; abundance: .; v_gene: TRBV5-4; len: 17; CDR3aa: CASSSGLAGDARKELFF; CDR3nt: TGTGCCAGCAGCTCCGGACTAGCGGGGGACGCGCGGAAGGAGCTGTTTTTT
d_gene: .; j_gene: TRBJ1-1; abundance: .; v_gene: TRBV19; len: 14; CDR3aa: CASRTHGTDYEAFF; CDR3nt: TGTGCCAGTAGGACCCATGGGACGGACTATGAAGCTTTCTTT
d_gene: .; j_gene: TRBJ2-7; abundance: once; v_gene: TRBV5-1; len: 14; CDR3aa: CASSQASAPWEQYF; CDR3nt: TGCGCCAGCAGTCAAGCTAGCGCGCCCTGGGAGCAGTACTTC
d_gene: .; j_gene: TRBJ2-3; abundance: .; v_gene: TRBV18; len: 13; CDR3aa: CASSPGTTDTQYF; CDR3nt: TGTGCCAGCTCACCAGGCACCACAGATACGCAGTATTTT
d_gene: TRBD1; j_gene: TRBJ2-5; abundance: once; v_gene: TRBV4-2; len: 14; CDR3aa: CASSSGTAQETQYF; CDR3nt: TGTGCCAGCAGCTCCGGGACAGCTCAAGAGACCCAGTACTTC
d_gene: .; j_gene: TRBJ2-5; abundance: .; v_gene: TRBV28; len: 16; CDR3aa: CASSFSAGEGFETQYF; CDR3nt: TGTGCCAGCAGTTTTTCCGCAGGGGAAGGTTTCGAGACCCAGTACTTC
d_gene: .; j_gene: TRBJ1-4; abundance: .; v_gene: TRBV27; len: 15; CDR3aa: CASSYLQGANEKLFF; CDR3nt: TGTGCCAGCAGTTACCTACAGGGAGCTAATGAAAAACTGTTTTTT
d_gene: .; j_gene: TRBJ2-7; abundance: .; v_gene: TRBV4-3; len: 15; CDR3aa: CASSQGLATSYEQYF; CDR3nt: TGCGCCAGCAGCCAAGGTTTAGCTACTTCCTACGAGCAGTACTTC
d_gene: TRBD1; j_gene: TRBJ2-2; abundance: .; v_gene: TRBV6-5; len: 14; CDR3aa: CASSSTGPTGELFF; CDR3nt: TGTGCCAGCAGTTCGACAGGGCCCACCGGGGAGCTGTTTTTT
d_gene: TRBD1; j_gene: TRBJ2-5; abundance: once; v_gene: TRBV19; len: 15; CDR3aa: CACSIGDRGWETQYF; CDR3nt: TGTGCCTGTAGTATAGGGGACAGGGGGTGGGAGACCCAGTACTTC
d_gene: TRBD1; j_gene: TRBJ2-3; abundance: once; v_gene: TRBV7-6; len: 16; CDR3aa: CASSWGQGGGTDTQYF; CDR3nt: TGTGCCAGCAGCTGGGGACAGGGAGGAGGCACAGATACGCAGTATTTT
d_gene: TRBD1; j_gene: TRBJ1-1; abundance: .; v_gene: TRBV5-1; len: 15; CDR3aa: CASSFGTVLSTEAFF; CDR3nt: TGCGCCAGCAGCTTTGGGACAGTCTTGAGCACTGAAGCTTTCTTT
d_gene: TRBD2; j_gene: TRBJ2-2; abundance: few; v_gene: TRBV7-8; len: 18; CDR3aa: CASSLKFFRGGASGELFF; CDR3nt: TGTGCCAGCAGCTTAAAATTCTTCCGCGGGGGGGCCTCCGGGGAGCTGTTTTTT
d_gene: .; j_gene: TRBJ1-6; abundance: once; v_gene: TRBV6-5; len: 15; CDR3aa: CASKDGQIHNSPLHF; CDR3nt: TGTGCCAGCAAGGACGGACAGATCCATAATTCACCCCTCCACTTT
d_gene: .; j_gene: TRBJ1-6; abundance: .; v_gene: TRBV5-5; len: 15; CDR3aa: CASSRNRQANSPLHF; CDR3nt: TGTGCCAGCAGCCGCAACCGACAGGCCAATTCACCCCTCCACTTT
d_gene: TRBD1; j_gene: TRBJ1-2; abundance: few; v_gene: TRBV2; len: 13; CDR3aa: CASSPTGNNGYTF; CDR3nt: TGTGCCAGCAGTCCGACAGGGAACAACGGCTACACCTTC
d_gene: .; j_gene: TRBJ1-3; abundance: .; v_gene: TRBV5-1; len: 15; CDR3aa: CASSLGQSSGNTIYF; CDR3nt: TGCGCCAGCAGCTTGGGACAGAGCTCTGGAAACACCATATATTTT
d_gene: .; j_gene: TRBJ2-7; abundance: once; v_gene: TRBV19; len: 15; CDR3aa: CASSTPRGGYTEQYF; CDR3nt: TGTGCCAGTAGTACCCCAAGGGGGGGATATACGGAGCAGTACTTC
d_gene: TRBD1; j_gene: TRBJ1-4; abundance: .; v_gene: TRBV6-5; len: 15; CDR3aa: CASSYSWTGSEKLFF; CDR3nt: TGTGCCAGCAGTTACTCCTGGACAGGGAGTGAAAAACTGTTTTTT
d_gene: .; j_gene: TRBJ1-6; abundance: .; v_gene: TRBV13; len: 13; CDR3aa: CAIPGEYNSPLHF; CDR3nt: TGTGCCATACCAGGGGAATATAATTCACCCCTCCACTTT
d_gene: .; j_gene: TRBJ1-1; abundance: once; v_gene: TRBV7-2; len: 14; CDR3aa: CASSLGPVNTEAFF; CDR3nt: TGTGCCAGCAGCTTAGGCCCAGTGAACACTGAAGCTTTCTTT
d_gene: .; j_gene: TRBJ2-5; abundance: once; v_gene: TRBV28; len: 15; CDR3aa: CASSFLGGGEETQYF; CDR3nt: TGTGCCAGCAGTTTTTTGGGGGGGGGCGAGGAGACCCAGTACTTC
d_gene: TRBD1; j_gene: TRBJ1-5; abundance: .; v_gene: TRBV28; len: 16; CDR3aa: CASRTGGSYSNQPQHF; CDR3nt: TGTGCCAGCAGAACAGGGGGATCATATAGCAATCAGCCCCAGCATTTT